The 18 T cell receptor beta chains presented below share a single source sample, sequenced in a study of blood T cells in healthy people across ages. Together with a sample-barcoded 5' primer, a J-beta primer mix was included in a second PCR lasting roughly 6 to 12 cycles. TCRdb re-analysed the 5' RACE reads in MiXCR, keeping a single row per CDR3 protein. The sample holds 750,000 to 950,000 distinct CDR3 sequences; almost 30% are singletons and the top ten take about a tenth. These data are also associated with another study on T cells of mothers and their children.

Input material: blood. Receptor source: a woman in her thirties or forties in good health.

The chain joins TRBV4-1 to TRBJ1-4, with 9 bases that match TRBD1. V trimming: 2 bases; J trimming: 7 bases; junction bases outside the gene matches: 5. Germline loops: CDR1 MGHRA, CDR2 YSYEKL. The CDR3 totals 15 residues. In DNA, the CDR3 is TGCGCCAGCAGCCAAAAACAGGGGGCGAGTGAAAAACTGTTTTTT. Residues: CASSQKQGASEKLFF.

A word on this clonotype: Germline is not matched at one junction end, which may reflect a read error. The chain employs TRBV5-1 and TRBJ2-1; D not resolved. CDR1 and CDR2 (germline): SGHRS, YFSETQ. The CDR3 runs to 14 residues. The CDR3 is CVSSLVLSGNEQFF. The CDR3 coding sequence is TGCGTCAGCAGCTTGGTCCTTTCAGGCAATGAGCAGTTCTTC.

The V and J genes are TRBV5-5 and TRBJ1-5, with 8 positions matching TRBD1. J lost 0 bases, V lost 2 bases, and 4 bases had no gene match. The CDR3 covers 16 residues. CDR1 and CDR2 from the germline V gene are SGHKS and YYEKEE (reference sequence). In DNA, the CDR3 is TGTGCCAGCAGCTTTGGACAGGGACGTAGCAATCAGCCCCAGCATTTT. Its translation is CASSFGQGRSNQPQHF.

This clonotype turned up a few times. The rearrangement joins TRBV10-3 to TRBJ1-1, with D uncertain. Trimming removed 5 bases from V and 1 base from J, with 8 bases in between. Germline CDR1 ENHRY, CDR2 SYGVKD. The CDR3 contains 13 residues. CDR3 DNA sequence: TGTGCCATCAGTTTCGGCCAGAACACTGAAGCTTTCTTT. Translating it yields CAISFGQNTEAFF.

This clonotype was counted ten times or more. This chain links TRBV7-9 with TRBJ2-5, with D possibly being TRBD1 (5 bases). This CDR3 spans 17 amino acids. Trimming took off 5 bases at V and 11 bases at J, with 30 bases between the two ends. Germline CDR1 SEHNR, CDR2 FQNEAQ (reference sequence). Here the CDR3 reads CASSATDHRIPGSIQYF. The CDR3 DNA is TGTGCCAGCAGCGCCACGGACCACAGGATCCCGGGCTCGATTCAGTACTTC.

With respect to this clonotype: This may arise from a read error, as a much more abundant clone is one base away. V is TRBV5-1 and J is TRBJ2-7; D remains unclear. V lost 3 bases to trimming and J lost 1 base, with 11 bases between them. Germline CDR1 reads SGHRS; CDR2 reads YFSETQ. The CDR3 runs to 14 residues. CDR3 residues: CASSWMTGSYEQYF. Written as DNA, the CDR3 is TGCGCCAGCAGCTGGATGACTGGATCCTACGAGCAGTACTTC.

This clonotype was picked up a small number of times. The chain combines TRBV20-1 with TRBJ1-1; the match to TRBD1 covers 7 bases. The CDR3 length is 14 residues. Germline-derived CDR1 and CDR2 are DFQATT and SNEGSKA (reference sequence). The DNA for the CDR3 is TGCAGAATGACAGGGTCGGGTCGGGACACTGAAGCTTTCTTT. Translating gives CRMTGSGRDTEAFF.

This rearrangement joins TRBV3-1 to TRBJ2-7, with 8 bases matching TRBD2. V shed 6 bases and J 7 bases; nucleotides not matched to a gene: 11. From germline, CDR1 is LGHDT and CDR2 YNNKEL (reference sequence). The CDR3 consists of 14 residues. In nucleotides, the CDR3 is TGTGCCAGCAGTCTCTCGGGGGGGGACAATGAGCAGTACTTC. Translation: CASSLSGGDNEQYF.

V and J are TRBV2 and TRBJ2-3; tentative D call: TRBD2 (7 bases). The CDR3 has 14 residues. Germline V gene data show CDR1 as SNHLY and CDR2 as FYNNEI. V dropped 7 bases and J dropped 2 bases, with 13 bases sitting between them. Here the CDR3 reads CASIRRGLTDTQYF. In DNA, the CDR3 is TGTGCCAGCATAAGGCGGGGGCTCACAGATACGCAGTATTTT.

This clonotype was counted at least ten times. V gene TRBV6-5 combines with J gene TRBJ1-1, with 10 bases matching TRBD1. V shed 2 bases and J 4 bases; nucleotides not matched to a gene: 4. Germline V gives CDR1 MNHEY, CDR2 SVGAGI. The CDR3 spans 15 residues. The DNA of the CDR3 is TGTGCCAGCAGTTACCAGACAGGGGGCCTCACTGAAGCTTTCTTT. Its protein product is CASSYQTGGLTEAFF.

This clonotype was recorded at least ten times. The chain has TRBV4-2 and TRBJ2-5; the D gene is possibly TRBD2 (7 bases). CDR3 length: 14 residues. Trimming left V 3 bases short and J 1 base short, with 9 bases between. CDR1 LGHNA and CDR2 YNFKEQ come from the germline V gene. The CDR3 region has the DNA TGTGCCAGCAGCCATGCGGGGGCCCAAGAGACCCAGTACTTC. Translated: CASSHAGAQETQYF.

The rearrangement joins TRBV7-9 to TRBJ1-1, with D unresolved. Deletions cut 2 bases from V and 0 bases from J, with 10 bases between. Germline V CDR1 and CDR2: SEHNR, FQNEAQ (reference sequence). The CDR3 sequence is 15 residues long. The CDR3 loop reads CASSLLLGMNTEAFF. CDR3 nucleotides: TGTGCCAGCAGCTTATTATTAGGGATGAACACTGAAGCTTTCTTT.

This chain uses TRBV12-3 or TRBV12-4 with TRBJ2-3; 7 positions match TRBD2. CDR3 length equals 14 residues. V shed 6 bases and J 3 bases; nucleotides not matched to a gene: 6. The CDR3 spells CASSGLGWTDTQYF. In DNA form, the CDR3 reads TGTGCCAGCAGCGGACTAGGGTGGACAGATACGCAGTATTTT.

Comment on this clonotype: Mismatch with germline at one junction end may stem from a read error. The chain couples TRBV5-5 to TRBJ2-7; possibly TRBD1 for D (6 bases). This CDR3 is built from 18 residues. Germline values: CDR1 SGHKS, CDR2 YYEKEE (reference sequence). This chain's CDR3 is CAGSLRTGTHNTPNEQYF. The DNA for the CDR3 is TGTGCCGGCAGCCTACGAACCGGGACACATAATACTCCTAACGAACAGTACTTC.

The chain recombines TRBV28 with TRBJ1-2, with 10 bases identical to TRBD1. This CDR3 comprises 17 residues. V gave up 5 bases and J gave up 0 bases; unmatched junction bases: 9. The germline CDR1 and CDR2 sequences are MDHEN and SYDVKM. For the CDR3, the DNA is TGTGCCAGCAGTCCCGGGGACAGGGGATACTCTAACTATGGCTACACCTTC. It encodes CASSPGDRGYSNYGYTF.

J is TRBJ1-1 and V is TRBV7-2; possibly TRBD1 for D (6 bases). In germline, CDR1 is SGHTA, CDR2 FQGNSA. CDR3 length: 14 residues. V lost 3 bases, J lost 5 bases, and 13 bases lay in between. CDR3 nucleotide sequence: TGTGCCAGCAGCTTTCCGGGGGCGCGGACTGAAGCTTTCTTT. As protein: CASSFPGARTEAFF. Variable domain in full (rest from reference TRBV7-2 and TRBJ1-1): GAGVSQSPSNKVTEKGKDVELRCDPISGHTALYWYRQSLGQGLEFLIYFQGNSAPDKSGLPSDRFSAERTGGSVSTLTIQRTQQEDSAVYLCASSFPGARTEAFFGQGTRLTVV.

The chain recombines TRBV5-1 with TRBJ1-1, with a possible D match to TRBD1 (5 bases). The CDR3 runs to 15 residues. CDR1 and CDR2 from the germline V gene are SGHRS and YFSETQ. V shed 4 bases and J shed 7 bases, with 20 bases lying between them. The chain's CDR3 is CASSPESRGTLEAFF. For the CDR3, the DNA is TGCGCCAGCAGCCCAGAGAGTAGGGGTACCCTTGAAGCTTTCTTT. Full variable domain (missing parts from reference TRBV5-1 and TRBJ1-1): KAGVTQTPRYLIKTRGQQVTLSCSPISGHRSVSWYQQTPGQGLQFLFEYFSETQRNKGNFPGRFSGRQFSNSRSEMNVSTLELGDSALYLCASSPESRGTLEAFFGQGTRLTVV.

The J gene is TRBJ2-2, the V gene TRBV4-2; 13 bases fit TRBD2. The CDR3 is made up of 16 amino acids. Germline CDR1 and CDR2: LGHNA and YNFKEQ. Trimming took 4 bases from V and 5 from J; bases not matched to a gene: 4. CDR3 amino acids: CASSPGLAGLTGELFF. The CDR3 coding sequence is TGTGCCAGCAGCCCGGGACTAGCGGGATTAACCGGGGAGCTGTTTTTT.